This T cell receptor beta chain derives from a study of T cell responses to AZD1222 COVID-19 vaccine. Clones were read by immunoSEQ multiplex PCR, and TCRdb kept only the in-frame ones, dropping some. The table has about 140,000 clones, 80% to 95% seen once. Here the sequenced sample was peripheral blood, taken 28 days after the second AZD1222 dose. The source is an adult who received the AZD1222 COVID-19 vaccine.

CDR3 DNA sequence: TGTGCCAGTAGTATTACATTGGGGCAGGGGGTCGGGGGCTTCCAAGAGACCCAGTACTTC. Residues: CASSITLGQGVGGFQETQYF. The gene calls are TRBV19 and TRBJ2-5; a possible D gene is TRBD1 (7 bases). The CDR3 extends over 20 amino acids. Looked up from germline, CDR1 is LNHDA and CDR2 is SQIVND (reference sequence). V was clipped by 3 bases and J by 1 base, with 27 bases between them.